These T cell receptor beta chains were read from a single sample in a study of T-cell memory formation after mild COVID-19. TCRdb called the 5' RACE reads again in MiXCR, with one record for every CDR3 protein. The table lists some 260,000 distinct CDR3 sequences, around 15% of them singletons. Source material: PBMCs or a T cell subset sorted from them (not recorded which). The receptors stem from a young man who had mild COVID-19 (a few samples of this study predate the infection). Cell type and time point are not known. CDR3s leave out the opening cysteine and the closing phenylalanine or tryptophan. D genes are given only for firm matches. Size is omitted from some rows. Given values are once, few, many or a class for expanded clones.

v_call d_call clone_size cdr3_length cdr3_aa
TRBV3-1 NA many 11 ASSRAGAEEQF
TRBV6-2/TRBV6-3 NA NA 13 ASRVDASSYNEQF
TRBV28 TRBD1 few 12 ASSPWTGSVGYT
TRBV4-3 NA NA 11 ASSQDNRETQY
TRBV7-2 NA NA 15 ASSLVGGAPGANVLT
TRBV18 NA NA 13 ASSHRSGSYNEQF
TRBV7-2 NA NA 13 ASSFRAGRDSPLH
TRBV30 NA few 10 AWNVFWGEAF
TRBV20-1 NA few 11 SASGRNNSPLH
TRBV28 NA few 10 ASTLSGVGYT